The rows below give T cell receptor beta chains drawn from one sample of a study of regulatory T cells in long-lasting Graves disease. TCRdb redid the calling of the multiplex PCR reads with MiXCR, one entry per CDR3 protein. The sample shows 350,000 to 450,000 distinct CDR3 sequences, approximately 15% of them seen only once. The data also belong to a second study, concerning T cells in Graves' hyperthyroidism and ophthalmopathy.

The material sequenced was peripheral blood mononuclear cells (PBMCs), taken at new diagnosis, from a patient treated with antithyroid drugs. The receptors shown here come from a man in his forties with Graves disease. Both conserved end residues are part of each CDR3. Each record gives: clone size, CDR3 length, V gene, D gene, J gene, CDR3 DNA, CDR3 protein. D genes are given only for firm matches. The listing skips clone size in some rows; elsewhere it reads once, few, many or a size class.

size: many; length: 15; V: TRBV7-2; D: .; J: TRBJ2-5; DNA: TGTGCCAGCAGCTTTAGACGGGGGGCCCAAGAGACCCAGTACTTC; CDR3: CASSFRRGAQETQYF
size: .; length: 12; V: TRBV30; D: .; J: TRBJ1-2; DNA: TGTGCCCGGGCCGACAGGCCCTATGGCTACACCTTC; CDR3: CARADRPYGYTF
size: .; length: 18; V: TRBV2; D: TRBD2; J: TRBJ2-5; DNA: TGTGCCAGCTCCGGCGCCGGACTAGCGGGGGGGACCCAAGAGACCCAGTACTTC; CDR3: CASSGAGLAGGTQETQYF
size: few; length: 17; V: TRBV2; D: TRBD1; J: TRBJ2-6; DNA: TGTGCCAGCTGCCGGGACAGGGTGGGAACTGGGGCCAACGTCCTGACTTTC; CDR3: CASCRDRVGTGANVLTF
size: many; length: 20; V: TRBV12-3/TRBV12-4; D: TRBD2; J: TRBJ2-7; DNA: TGTGCCAGCAGTTTATCAACCTACCCGGGACTAGCGGGGGATGCCTACGAGCAGTACTTC; CDR3: CASSLSTYPGLAGDAYEQYF
size: many; length: 12; V: TRBV28; D: .; J: TRBJ1-5; DNA: TGTGCCAGCACCAGGGGTTTCGGGCCCCAGCATTTT; CDR3: CASTRGFGPQHF
size: many; length: 16; V: TRBV7-9; D: TRBD1; J: TRBJ2-7; DNA: TGTGCCAGCAGCTCTACTCCGGGACAGGGAACCTACGAGCAGTACTTC; CDR3: CASSSTPGQGTYEQYF
size: many; length: 17; V: TRBV28; D: TRBD2; J: TRBJ2-3; DNA: TGTGCCAGCAGTTCAACTGTAGCGGGGGCTAGCACAGATACGCAGTATTTT; CDR3: CASSSTVAGASTDTQYF
size: once; length: 14; V: TRBV28; D: .; J: TRBJ1-2; DNA: TGTGCCAGCAGTTTCGGGGGGACTCCTTATGGCTACACCTTC; CDR3: CASSFGGTPYGYTF
size: many; length: 13; V: TRBV5-1; D: .; J: TRBJ1-1; DNA: TGTGCCAGCAGTTACTTGGGGGGCACTGAAGCTTTCTTT; CDR3: CASSYLGGTEAFF
size: many; length: 18; V: TRBV27; D: TRBD2; J: TRBJ2-7; DNA: TGTGCCAGCAGTTCCCCTAATAGCGGGGGGTCCGGGTTGGGCGAGCAGTACTTC; CDR3: CASSSPNSGGSGLGEQYF
size: .; length: 15; V: TRBV20-1; D: .; J: TRBJ1-5; DNA: TGCAGTGCTCGAATCGACGGGATGGGCAATCAGCCCCAGCATTTT; CDR3: CSARIDGMGNQPQHF
size: many; length: 13; V: TRBV28; D: .; J: TRBJ2-7; DNA: TGTGCCAGCAGTTTCGGACGGACCTACGAGCAGTACTTC; CDR3: CASSFGRTYEQYF
size: few; length: 14; V: TRBV5-1; D: .; J: TRBJ2-5; DNA: TGCGCCAGCAGCTTGGCTGGGACCGGCGAGACCCAGTACTTC; CDR3: CASSLAGTGETQYF
size: many; length: 15; V: TRBV10-3; D: .; J: TRBJ1-3; DNA: TGTGCCATCAGGGCGGTTACGACTTCTGGAAACACCATATATTTT; CDR3: CAIRAVTTSGNTIYF
size: .; length: 14; V: TRBV5-1; D: TRBD1; J: TRBJ1-1; DNA: TGCGCCAGCAGCGCTAGGACAGGGAGCACTGAAGCTTTCTTT; CDR3: CASSARTGSTEAFF
size: few; length: 12; V: TRBV6-1; D: TRBD1; J: TRBJ1-2; DNA: TGTGCCAGCAGAACCTACAGGGGTGGCTACACCTTC; CDR3: CASRTYRGGYTF
size: .; length: 13; V: TRBV28; D: TRBD1; J: TRBJ2-7; DNA: TGTGCCAGCCGATCCCGGGACAGCTACGAGCAGTACTTC; CDR3: CASRSRDSYEQYF
size: many; length: 13; V: TRBV28; D: .; J: TRBJ1-2; DNA: TGTGCCAGCAGTTTGGAACCGAACTATGGCTACACCTTC; CDR3: CASSLEPNYGYTF
size: many; length: 15; V: TRBV11-2; D: .; J: TRBJ1-1; DNA: TGTGCCAGCACCCCAGGCCAGGGACGGAACACTGAAGCTTTCTTT; CDR3: CASTPGQGRNTEAFF
size: .; length: 14; V: TRBV6-1; D: TRBD1; J: TRBJ1-1; DNA: TGTGCCAGCAACCTACGAATCAGGGGGTCTGAAGCTTTCTTT; CDR3: CASNLRIRGSEAFF
size: .; length: 13; V: TRBV29-1; D: .; J: TRBJ1-1; DNA: TGCAGTGCAACAGGGTCGATTAACACTGAAGCTTTCTTT; CDR3: CSATGSINTEAFF
size: few; length: 14; V: TRBV29-1; D: TRBD2; J: TRBJ2-3; DNA: TGCAGCGTTGAGGGACTAGACTTATCAGATACGCAGTATTTT; CDR3: CSVEGLDLSDTQYF
size: many; length: 14; V: TRBV20-1; D: TRBD1; J: TRBJ1-5; DNA: TGCAGTGCTAGTTTAACAGGGGGCAATCAGCCCCAGCATTTT; CDR3: CSASLTGGNQPQHF
size: .; length: 15; V: TRBV19; D: TRBD1; J: TRBJ2-7; DNA: TGTGCCAGTAGTATAGCCGGGACAGGGCTCTACGAGCAGTACTTC; CDR3: CASSIAGTGLYEQYF
size: many; length: 14; V: TRBV24-1; D: .; J: TRBJ1-5; DNA: TGTGCCACCAGTGACTACGGCAGCAATCAGCCCCAGCATTTT; CDR3: CATSDYGSNQPQHF
size: .; length: 15; V: TRBV6-1; D: TRBD1; J: TRBJ2-3; DNA: TGTGCCAGCAGTGGACGTCAGGGGGCAGCAGATACGCAGTATTTT; CDR3: CASSGRQGAADTQYF
size: few; length: 17; V: TRBV4-2; D: TRBD1; J: TRBJ1-3; DNA: TGTGCCAGCAGCGACCTGGGACAGCTAGACCCTGGAAACACCATATATTTT; CDR3: CASSDLGQLDPGNTIYF
size: many; length: 15; V: TRBV28; D: .; J: TRBJ1-4; DNA: TGTGCCAGCAGTCCACGGACACTGTTTAATGAAAAACTGTTTTTT; CDR3: CASSPRTLFNEKLFF
size: many; length: 15; V: TRBV9; D: TRBD1; J: TRBJ1-6; DNA: TGTGCCAGCAGCGTCGTACCGGGACAGAATTCACCCCTCCACTTT; CDR3: CASSVVPGQNSPLHF
size: once; length: 18; V: TRBV9; D: .; J: TRBJ2-5; DNA: TGTGCCAGCAGCGCCCACAGGGTTGGTGCGGGGGTGCCAGAGACCCAGTACTTC; CDR3: CASSAHRVGAGVPETQYF
size: many; length: 15; V: TRBV29-1; D: TRBD1; J: TRBJ1-5; DNA: TGCAGCGTAGGACAGGGGGCGACGAGCAATCAGCCCCAGCATTTT; CDR3: CSVGQGATSNQPQHF
size: .; length: 14; V: TRBV5-1; D: TRBD1; J: TRBJ1-1; DNA: TGCGCCAGCAGCAACAGACAGGGAGGTACTGAAGCTTTCTTT; CDR3: CASSNRQGGTEAFF
size: many; length: 14; V: TRBV6-1; D: TRBD1; J: TRBJ2-1; DNA: TGTGCCAGCAGAGGGACAGGGGGCAGGGTTGAGCAGTTCTTC; CDR3: CASRGTGGRVEQFF
size: few; length: 14; V: TRBV7-9; D: .; J: TRBJ1-2; DNA: TGTGCCAGCAGCTTACCGGGAGGAGACTATGGCTACACCTTC; CDR3: CASSLPGGDYGYTF
size: many; length: 15; V: TRBV3-1; D: TRBD1; J: TRBJ2-3; DNA: TGTGCCAGCAGCCAATGGGACAGGGGTCCAGATACGCAGTATTTT; CDR3: CASSQWDRGPDTQYF
size: few; length: 14; V: TRBV6-1; D: TRBD1; J: TRBJ1-1; DNA: TGTGCCAGCAGTGCGGGGACAGGGCGAACTGAAGCTTTCTTT; CDR3: CASSAGTGRTEAFF
size: many; length: 16; V: TRBV7-2; D: TRBD1; J: TRBJ2-7; DNA: TGTGCCAGCAGCTTAGCCCCGGGACAGGGTAGCTACGAGCAGTACTTC; CDR3: CASSLAPGQGSYEQYF
size: .; length: 14; V: TRBV20-1; D: .; J: TRBJ1-6; DNA: TGCAGTGCTAGAGCGGGTAGAGATAATTCACCCCTCCACTTT; CDR3: CSARAGRDNSPLHF
size: many; length: 15; V: TRBV5-1; D: TRBD1; J: TRBJ1-1; DNA: TGCGCCAGCAGCTTGGGAACCAACAGGGGCACTGAAGCTTTCTTT; CDR3: CASSLGTNRGTEAFF
size: many; length: 14; V: TRBV6-1; D: TRBD1; J: TRBJ1-3; DNA: TGTGCCAGCAGCCGGACAGGAGCTGGAAACACCATATATTTT; CDR3: CASSRTGAGNTIYF
size: .; length: 15; V: TRBV29-1; D: .; J: TRBJ2-7; DNA: TGCAGCGTTGGAGGAGGGCGGGGGCCCGCCTACGAGCAGTACTTC; CDR3: CSVGGGRGPAYEQYF
size: .; length: 12; V: TRBV29-1; D: .; J: TRBJ1-1; DNA: TGCAGCGTTGGACAGATGAACACTGAAGCTTTCTTT; CDR3: CSVGQMNTEAFF
size: .; length: 13; V: TRBV28; D: TRBD1; J: TRBJ1-2; DNA: TGTGCCACCCTGTCAGGACAGGGGAGCGGCTACACCTTC; CDR3: CATLSGQGSGYTF
size: .; length: 16; V: TRBV25-1; D: .; J: TRBJ2-2; DNA: TGTGCCAGCAGTGAGCTGGACAGTGCGAACACCGGGGAGCTGTTTTTT; CDR3: CASSELDSANTGELFF